This T cell receptor beta chain is drawn from a study of beta chain features in type 1 diabetes. Findings and limits, study-wide: When Type 1 diabetes patients were examined, their TCRB CDR3s proved moderately but significantly shorter in all four CD4+ subsets.

In germline, CDR1 is SGHTA, CDR2 FQGNSA. The junction had 5 bases not matched to a gene; V was cut back by 4 bases and J by 5 bases. The CDR3 consists of 14 residues. This clone was detected a few times. Its matching antigen is unknown. cDNA synthesis used the whole RNA isolate, giving expressed TCRB sequences. The read count averaged around 3.6 million across naive, central memory and regulatory T cell samples. Measured with immunoSEQ multiplex PCR; TCRdb has only the in-frame clones, and not every one. The sample yields some 120,000 clones, approximately 15% seen once. The rearrangement uses TRBV7-2 and TRBJ1-2; 9 bases fit TRBD1. The source of this sequence is a young man with type 1 diabetes. Sequencing was performed on central memory CD4+ T cells from blood. The CDR3 here is CASSSGQGWYGYTF. CDR3 in DNA: TGTGCCAGCAGCTCGGGACAGGGATGGTATGGCTACACCTTC.